Shown below are 30 T cell receptor beta chains from a single sample sequenced in a study of CD8 T cells in Susac syndrome. About 0.5 to 1 ug RNA was reverse transcribed with random hexamers. TCRdb redid the calling of the immunoSEQ multiplex PCR reads with MiXCR, one entry per CDR3 protein. Of about 130,000 distinct CDR3 sequences in the sample, more than 90% were seen once. Sequencing was performed on CD4+ T cells from PBMCs. The receptors shown here come from a human donor in good health.

In this sample, this clonotype turned up a few times. The V and J genes are TRBV7-8 and TRBJ2-4; D might be TRBD1 (6 bases). The CDR3 is 15 amino acids. Germline-derived CDR1 and CDR2 are SGHVS and FQNEAQ. The germline V and J ends were trimmed by 1 base and 7 bases, with 14 bases remaining between them. CDR3 sequence reads: CASSLEGGRRNIQYF. The CDR3 nucleotides are TGTGCCAGCAGCTTAGAAGGGGGACGGCGTAACATTCAGTACTTC. Together with reference TRBV7-8 and TRBJ2-4, the CDR3 gives the full variable domain: GAGVSQSPRYKVAKRGQDVALRCDPISGHVSLFWYQQALGQGPEFLTYFQNEAQLDKSGLPSDRFFAERPEGSVSTLKIQRTQQEDSAVYLCASSLEGGRRNIQYFGAGTRLSVL.

The chain combines TRBV5-1 with TRBJ1-2; D not resolved. CDR1 is SGHRS, CDR2 YFSETQ, per germline. V lost 1 base and J lost 0, with 7 bases in between. This CDR3 is built from 14 residues. The CDR3 here is CASSLLSPNYGYTF. The DNA of the CDR3 is TGCGCCAGCAGCTTGTTGAGTCCTAACTATGGCTACACCTTC.

V gene TRBV7-9 combines with J gene TRBJ2-7, with TRBD1 identical over 7 bases. The CDR3 runs to 13 residues. Germline V CDR1 and CDR2: SEHNR, FQNEAQ (reference sequence). V dropped 6 bases and J dropped 4; count of bases not matched to a gene: 6. This CDR3 reads CASRSGQRYEQYF. In nucleotides, the CDR3 is TGTGCCAGCAGATCGGGACAGAGATACGAGCAGTACTTC.

The chain is built from TRBV19 and TRBJ2-6; D gene ambiguous. Germline CDR1 and CDR2: LNHDA and SQIVND (reference sequence). V was shortened by 3 bases and J by 3 bases, with 15 bases between the two germline ends. The CDR3 loop spans 17 amino acids. The chain's CDR3 is CASSMEQPARGANVLTF. Written as DNA, the CDR3 is TGTGCCAGTAGTATGGAACAACCCGCGCGTGGGGCCAACGTCCTGACTTTC.

This chain joins TRBV7-9 and TRBJ2-5; D remains ambiguous. CDR1 and CDR2 from the germline V gene are SEHNR and FQNEAQ (reference sequence). Between the trimmed V and J ends, which lost 9 bases and 4 bases, there was a span of 15 bases. The CDR3 spans 13 residues. DNA for the CDR3: TGTGCCAGTACTCCGTCTCGGTTAGAGACCCAGTACTTC. Protein: CASTPSRLETQYF.

The V call is TRBV10-3, the J call TRBJ2-1; D is ambiguous. V was clipped by 6 bases and J by 7 bases, with 19 bases between them. The CDR3 sequence is 15 residues long. From germline, CDR1 is ENHRY and CDR2 SYGVKD. The CDR3 loop reads CAIRPSGIPGNEQFF. The CDR3 coding sequence is TGTGCCATCAGACCGAGTGGGATCCCAGGAAATGAGCAGTTCTTC.

The chain recombines TRBV20-1 with TRBJ2-5, with D possibly called TRBD1 or TRBD2 (5 bases each). The CDR3 covers 15 residues. With 4 bases removed from V and 2 bases from J, the gap between germline ends came to 17 bases. Germline V lookup: CDR1 DFQATT, CDR2 SNEGSKA (reference sequence). This chain's CDR3 is CSANPREPRQETQYF. Here the CDR3 DNA reads TGCAGTGCTAACCCCAGGGAGCCTCGACAAGAGACCCAGTACTTC.

The rearrangement links TRBV7-2 to TRBJ2-5, with a possible D match to TRBD2 (5 bases). From germline, CDR1 is SGHTA and CDR2 FQGNSA. The CDR3 loop spans 14 amino acids. Trimming cost V 3 bases and J 4 bases, with 12 bases left between them. CDR3 amino acids: CASSLELVGETQYF. CDR3 nucleotide sequence: TGTGCCAGCAGCTTGGAACTAGTGGGAGAGACCCAGTACTTC.

This chain connects TRBV24-1 to TRBJ2-5, with 7 bases lining up with TRBD1. The CDR3 is 14 residues long. V shed 5 bases and J 4 bases; nucleotides not matched to a gene: 6. The germline gives CDR1 KGHDR, CDR2 SFDVKD. The CDR3 DNA sequence: TGTGCCACCAGTGCCGATGACAGGGCAGAGACCCAGTACTTC. This codes for CATSADDRAETQYF.

The chain couples TRBV29-1 to TRBJ1-5; unclear D gene. There are 13 residues in the CDR3. The V and J ends lost 4 bases and 2 bases respectively, with 9 bases between them. The germline V gene has CDR1 SQVTM and CDR2 ANQGSEA. CDR3 sequence (DNA): TGCAGCGTTGGAGTCGTAGGCAATCAGCCCCAGCATTTT. It specifies CSVGVVGNQPQHF.

The chain has TRBV2 and TRBJ1-5; D not resolved. The germline gives CDR1 SNHLY, CDR2 FYNNEI. Trimming stripped 9 bases from V and 2 bases from J, with 11 bases between. This CDR3 comprises 13 residues. The CDR3 protein is CASRTEGNQPQHF. The CDR3 region has the DNA TGTGCCAGTAGGACTGAGGGCAATCAGCCCCAGCATTTT. The full variable domain, with the rest looked up from reference TRBV2 and TRBJ1-5, is EPEVTQTPSHQVTQMGQEVILRCVPISNHLYFYWYRQILGQKVEFLVSFYNNEISEKSEIFDDQFSVERPDGSNFTLKIRSTKLEDSAMYFCASRTEGNQPQHFGDGTRLSIL.

The V call is TRBV27, the J call TRBJ2-2; D gene ambiguous. The CDR3 spans 13 residues. Germline CDR1 MNHEY, CDR2 SMNVEV (reference sequence). Trimming cost V 2 bases and J 4 bases, with 5 bases left between them. The CDR3 is CASSLVVTGELFF. The CDR3 bases are TGTGCCAGCAGTTTAGTTGTCACCGGGGAGCTGTTTTTT.

The chain links TRBV5-4 to TRBJ2-5; 10 bases agree with TRBD2. This CDR3 is built from 14 residues. Trimming cost V 3 bases and J 4 bases; bases outside gene matches: 3. The germline gives CDR1 SGHNT, CDR2 YYREEE (reference sequence). The CDR3 sequence: CASSSSGSRETQYF. The CDR3 nucleotides read TGTGCCAGCAGCTCTAGCGGGAGTAGAGAGACCCAGTACTTC.

The rearrangement links TRBV2 to TRBJ2-7; unclear D gene. The V and J ends lost 1 base and 4 bases respectively, with 11 bases between them. The length of the CDR3 is 14 residues. Germline CDR1 is SNHLY and CDR2 is FYNNEI. CDR3 coding DNA: TGTGCCAGCAGTGAAGGAACCGATTTTTACGAGCAGTACTTC. Its protein is CASSEGTDFYEQYF. Looking up the rest from reference TRBV2 and TRBJ2-7 gives the full variable domain: EPEVTQTPSHQVTQMGQEVILRCVPISNHLYFYWYRQILGQKVEFLVSFYNNEISEKSEIFDDQFSVERPDGSNFTLKIRSTKLEDSAMYFCASSEGTDFYEQYFGPGTRLTVT.

J is TRBJ2-4 and V is TRBV7-9; unclear D gene. The CDR3 runs to 12 residues. V dropped 5 bases and J dropped 7 bases, with 9 bases sitting between them. From germline, CDR1 is SEHNR and CDR2 FQNEAQ (reference sequence). The CDR3, as DNA: TGTGCCAGCAGCCCCCGGAAGAACATTCAGTACTTC. Translation: CASSPRKNIQYF. The variable domain in full, completed from reference TRBV7-9 and TRBJ2-4, reads DTGVSQNPRHKITKRGQNVTFRCDPISEHNRLYWYRQTLGQGPEFLTYFQNEAQLEKSRLLSDRFSAERPKGSFSTLEIQRTEQGDSAMYLCASSPRKNIQYFGAGTRLSVL.

V and J are TRBV5-4 and TRBJ1-1; 10 bases are a match to TRBD1. The V segment lost 5 bases and the J segment 5 bases; nucleotides outside the gene matches: 15. Germline CDR1 and CDR2: SGHNT and YYREEE (reference sequence). The CDR3 consists of 17 residues. Written as DNA, the CDR3 is TGTGCCAGCAGACAGGAGGACAGGGGGACGGATGGGACTGAAGCTTTCTTT. The encoded protein is CASRQEDRGTDGTEAFF.

The CDR3 DNA reads as TGTGCCAGCAGCTTGCGCAGCCCAGCCTATGGCTACACCTTC. Its protein product is CASSLRSPAYGYTF. The V call is TRBV5-6, the J call TRBJ1-2; D is unresolved. Germline loops: CDR1 SGHDT, CDR2 YYEEEE. The CDR3 sequence is 14 residues long. With 1 base removed from V and 4 bases from J, the gap between germline ends came to 11 bases.

The genes are TRBV7-9 and TRBJ2-7; the D gene is possibly TRBD1 (7 bases). The CDR3 covers 13 residues. Germline values: CDR1 SEHNR, CDR2 FQNEAQ (reference sequence). V was trimmed by 5 bases and J by 7 bases, leaving 15 bases between them. The CDR3 spells CASSPRQGGEQYF. The CDR3 nucleotides read TGTGCCAGCAGCCCTCGACAGGGAGGTGAGCAGTACTTC.

The chain uses TRBV7-9 and TRBJ2-4, with D perhaps matching TRBD1 or TRBD2 (5 bases each). CDR1 and CDR2 (germline): SEHNR, FQNEAQ (reference sequence). The CDR3 spans 14 residues. V was cut by 5 bases and J by 7 bases, with 15 bases left in between. The CDR3, as DNA: TGTGCCAGCAGCAAGGCCGTTAGGGACAACATTCAGTACTTC. This gives the protein CASSKAVRDNIQYF.

The V gene is TRBV15, the J gene TRBJ1-1; unclear D gene. The length of the CDR3 is 13 residues. Per germline, CDR1 LNHNV and CDR2 YYDKDF (reference sequence). V lost 3 bases to trimming and J lost 11 bases, with 16 bases between them. The CDR3 sequence: CATSSLGSDKAFF. CDR3 in DNA: TGTGCCACCAGCAGTTTGGGGAGTGATAAGGCTTTCTTT.

The CDR3 coding sequence is TGTGCCAGCAGCCAAGTTTCCAGGGGGCAGGGGAACACCGGGGAGCTGTTTTTT. This codes for CASSQVSRGQGNTGELFF. V is TRBV3-1 and J is TRBJ2-2; 8 bases fit TRBD1. This CDR3 comprises 18 residues. Losses at the gene ends were 1 base for V and 1 base for J; bases not matched to a gene: 8. In germline, CDR1 is LGHDT, CDR2 YNNKEL (reference sequence). Based on the CDR3 plus reference TRBV3-1 and TRBJ2-2, the full variable domain is DTAVSQTPKYLVTQMGNDKSIKCEQNLGHDTMYWYKQDSKKFLKIMFSYNNKELIINETVPNRFSPKSPDKAHLNLHINSLELGDSAVYFCASSQVSRGQGNTGELFFGEGSRLTVL.

The gene calls are TRBV7-6 and TRBJ2-7; 10 bases are a match to TRBD1. Germline CDR1 and CDR2: SGHVS and FNYEAQ. Germline trimming cut 5 bases from V and 4 bases from J; bases unmatched to any gene: 5. The CDR3 totals 14 residues. CDR3 in amino acids: CASSAGTGDYEQYF. Here the CDR3 DNA reads TGTGCCAGCAGCGCCGGGACAGGGGATTACGAGCAGTACTTC.

Only one count was recorded for this clonotype. The rearrangement uses TRBV4-1 and TRBJ2-5; 9 bases align to TRBD2. V shed 1 base, J shed 4 bases, and the junction held 7 bases outside the gene matches. Germline V gene data show CDR1 as MGHRA and CDR2 as YSYEKL. This CDR3 is built from 16 residues. CDR3 loop: CASSQAAGGSRETQYF. The CDR3 bases are TGCGCCAGCAGCCAAGCTGCGGGAGGGTCAAGAGAGACCCAGTACTTC.

The chain has TRBV18 and TRBJ2-5, with D hard to call. Per germline, CDR1 KGHSH and CDR2 LQKENI. Trimming removed 6 bases at V and 2 bases at J, with 10 bases between. The CDR3 covers 13 residues. CDR3 amino acids: CASSQGLQETQYF. The CDR3 DNA is TGTGCCAGCTCTCAAGGGCTACAAGAGACCCAGTACTTC. Looking up the rest from reference TRBV18 and TRBJ2-5 gives the full variable domain: NAGVMQNPRHLVRRRGQEARLRCSPMKGHSHVYWYRQLPEEGLKFMVYLQKENIIDESGMPKERFSAEFPKEGPSILRIQQVVRGDSAAYFCASSQGLQETQYFGPGTRLLVL.

The chain is built from TRBV14 and TRBJ2-1; 11 bases fit TRBD2. The CDR3 has 18 amino acids. The germline V gene has CDR1 SGHDN and CDR2 FVKESK. Trimming took 0 bases from V and 6 from J; bases not matched to a gene: 10. Here the CDR3 reads CASSQEVRTSGRGNEQFF. CDR3 in DNA: TGTGCCAGCAGCCAAGAGGTACGGACTAGCGGGCGCGGCAATGAGCAGTTCTTC.

The rearrangement uses TRBV15 and TRBJ2-7; 10 nucleotides match TRBD2. The CDR3 has 14 amino acids. Germline-derived CDR1 and CDR2 are LNHNV and YYDKDF (reference sequence). V was pared by 0 bases and J by 6 bases, with 2 bases of the junction left unmatched. The CDR3 loop is CATSRELAGFEQYF. In DNA, the CDR3 is TGTGCCACCAGCAGAGAACTAGCGGGATTCGAGCAGTACTTC.

The chain is built from TRBV30 and TRBJ1-2; D call uncertain. The germline gives CDR1 GTSNPN, CDR2 SVGIG (reference sequence). Trimming took off 5 bases at V and 6 bases at J, with 16 bases between the two ends. The CDR3 is made up of 13 amino acids. CDR3 DNA sequence: TGTGCCTGGTCAATCGACGGGGTCAATGGCTACACCTTC. Protein: CAWSIDGVNGYTF.

The chain recombines TRBV4-2 with TRBJ1-4; TRBD1 matches at 7 bases. The germline V gene encodes CDR1 LGHNA and CDR2 YNFKEQ. The CDR3 consists of 16 residues. V was pared by 1 base and J by 4 bases, with 6 bases of the junction left unmatched. The CDR3 loop is CASSQGGNRGNEKLFF. The CDR3 coding sequence is TGTGCCAGCAGCCAAGGGGGGAACAGGGGTAATGAAAAACTGTTTTTT.

This sequence joins TRBV18 and TRBJ2-2; D is unresolved. Deletions cut 6 bases from V and 4 bases from J, with 30 bases between. CDR1 KGHSH and CDR2 LQKENI come from the germline V gene. The CDR3 covers 20 residues. CDR3 residues: CASSQIPTDLTGFGTGELFF. In DNA, the CDR3 is TGTGCCAGCTCTCAGATTCCGACGGACCTCACCGGGTTCGGCACCGGGGAGCTGTTTTTT.

V is TRBV20-1 and J is TRBJ2-1; D is uncertain. The CDR3 is 17 residues long. Germline CDR1 is DFQATT and CDR2 is SNEGSKA (reference sequence). Trimming pared 3 bases from V and 0 bases from J, leaving 18 bases between. CDR3 DNA: TGCAGTGCTAGTATTGGTCCCCTCAGCGTCTCCTACAATGAGCAGTTCTTC. This codes for CSASIGPLSVSYNEQFF.